The text below deals with one T cell receptor (beta chain). The antigen remains unidentified. This sample was taken from a study of T cells and Merkel cell carcinoma outcomes. Study conclusions and caveats: Reportedly, T-cell repertoire with density predicts Merkel cell carcinoma outcomes.

Some clones are missing from TCRdb's copy, which holds only in-frame ones; the method was immunoSEQ multiplex PCR. This table has under 25,000 clones, almost 85% appearing once. Germline V gene sequence: CDR1 MGHRA, CDR2 YSYEKL. With 3 bases removed from V and 0 bases from J, the gap between germline ends came to 11 bases. This CDR3 has 16 amino acids. The source material was tumor tissue from Merkel cell carcinoma. The V and J genes are TRBV4-1 and TRBJ2-2, with no clear D. The clonotype originates from a human donor with Merkel cell carcinoma. Here the CDR3 DNA reads TGCGCCAGCAGCCACCAAAGGGATGCGAACACCGGGGAGCTGTTTTTT. Encoded protein: CASSHQRDANTGELFF.